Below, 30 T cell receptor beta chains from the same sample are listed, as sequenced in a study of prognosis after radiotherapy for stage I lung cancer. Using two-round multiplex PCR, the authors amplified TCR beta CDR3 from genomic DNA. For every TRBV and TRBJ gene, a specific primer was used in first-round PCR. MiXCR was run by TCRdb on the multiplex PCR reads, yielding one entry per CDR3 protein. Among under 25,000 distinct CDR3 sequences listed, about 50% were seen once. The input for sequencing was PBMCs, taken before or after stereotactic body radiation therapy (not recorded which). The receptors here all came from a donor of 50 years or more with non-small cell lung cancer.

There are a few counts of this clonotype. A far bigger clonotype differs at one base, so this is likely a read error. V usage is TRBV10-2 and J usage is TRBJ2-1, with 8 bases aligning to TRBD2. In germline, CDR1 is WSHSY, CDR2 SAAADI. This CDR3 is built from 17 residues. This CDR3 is CASTPRDASGSYNEQFF. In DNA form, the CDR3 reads TGTGCCAGCACCCCTCGGGACGCTAGCGGGTCCTACAATGAGCAGTTCTTC.

CDR3: CASSYLAGGPNEQYF. DNA for the CDR3: TGTGCCAGCAGTTATCTTGCGGGAGGGCCTAACGAGCAGTACTTC. The rearrangement joins TRBV6-5 to TRBJ2-7; 9 positions match TRBD2. The CDR3 spans 15 residues. V lost 3 bases, J lost 5 bases, and 8 bases stayed unmatched. Germline assignment: CDR1 MNHEY and CDR2 SVGAGI.

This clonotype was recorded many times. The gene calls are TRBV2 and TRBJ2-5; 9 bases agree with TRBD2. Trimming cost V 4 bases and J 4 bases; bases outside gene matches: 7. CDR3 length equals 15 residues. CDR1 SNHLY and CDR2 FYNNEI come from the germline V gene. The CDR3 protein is CASSGGSGRRETQYF. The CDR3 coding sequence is TGTGCCAGCAGTGGGGGGAGCGGGAGGAGAGAGACCCAGTACTTC.

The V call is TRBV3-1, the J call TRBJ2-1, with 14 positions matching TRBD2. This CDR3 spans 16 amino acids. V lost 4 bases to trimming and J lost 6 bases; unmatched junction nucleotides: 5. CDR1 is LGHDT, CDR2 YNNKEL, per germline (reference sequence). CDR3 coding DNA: TGTGCCAGCAGCCCAGGGACTAGCGGGAGTTTCAATGAGCAGTTCTTC. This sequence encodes CASSPGTSGSFNEQFF.

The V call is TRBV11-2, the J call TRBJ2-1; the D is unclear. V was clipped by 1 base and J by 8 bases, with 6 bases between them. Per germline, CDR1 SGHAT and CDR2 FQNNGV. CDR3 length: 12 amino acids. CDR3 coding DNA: TGTGCCAGCAGCTTAGCGTGGTATGAGCAGTTCTTC. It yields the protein CASSLAWYEQFF.

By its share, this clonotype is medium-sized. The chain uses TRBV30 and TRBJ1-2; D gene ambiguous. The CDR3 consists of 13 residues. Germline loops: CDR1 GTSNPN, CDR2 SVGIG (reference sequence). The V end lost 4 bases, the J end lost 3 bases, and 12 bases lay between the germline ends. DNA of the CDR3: TGTGCCTGGACTTCAGCTGGGGACTATGGCTACACCTTC. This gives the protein CAWTSAGDYGYTF.

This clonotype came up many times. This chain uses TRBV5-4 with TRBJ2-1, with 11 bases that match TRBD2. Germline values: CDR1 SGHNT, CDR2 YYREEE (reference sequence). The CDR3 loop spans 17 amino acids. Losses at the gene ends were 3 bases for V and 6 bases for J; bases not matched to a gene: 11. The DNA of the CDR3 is TGTGCCAGCAGCTCCGGTGGGATAGCGGGAGGGTCCAATGAGCAGTTCTTC. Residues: CASSSGGIAGGSNEQFF.

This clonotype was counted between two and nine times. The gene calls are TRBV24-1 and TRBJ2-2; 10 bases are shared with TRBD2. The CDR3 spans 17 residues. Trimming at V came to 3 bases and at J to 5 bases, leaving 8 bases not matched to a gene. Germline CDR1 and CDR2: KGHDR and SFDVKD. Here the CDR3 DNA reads TGTGCCACCAGTGATAACCTAGCGGGAGAAGGAACCGGGGAGCTGTTTTTT. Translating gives CATSDNLAGEGTGELFF.

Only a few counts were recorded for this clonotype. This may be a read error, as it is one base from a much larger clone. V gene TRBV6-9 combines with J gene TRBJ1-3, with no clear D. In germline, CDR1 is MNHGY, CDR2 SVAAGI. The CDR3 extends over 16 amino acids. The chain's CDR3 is CASSDSGISSGNTVYF. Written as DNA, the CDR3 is TGTGCCAGCAGTGATTCGGGGATCTCCTCTGGAAACACCGTATATTTT.

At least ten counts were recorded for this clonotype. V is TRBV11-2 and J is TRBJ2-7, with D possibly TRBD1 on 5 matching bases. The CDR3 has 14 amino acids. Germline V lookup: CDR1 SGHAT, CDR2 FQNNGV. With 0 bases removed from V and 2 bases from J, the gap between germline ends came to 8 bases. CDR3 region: CASSLDSGPYEQYF. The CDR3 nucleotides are TGTGCCAGCAGCTTAGATTCAGGGCCCTACGAGCAGTACTTC.

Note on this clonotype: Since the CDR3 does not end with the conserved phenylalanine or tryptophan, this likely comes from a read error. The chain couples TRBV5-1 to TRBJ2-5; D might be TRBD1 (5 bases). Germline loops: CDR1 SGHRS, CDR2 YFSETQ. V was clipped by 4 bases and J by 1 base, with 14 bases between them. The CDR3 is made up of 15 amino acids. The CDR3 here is CASSLRVSPQETQYL. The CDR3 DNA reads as TGCGCCAGCAGCCTCAGGGTTAGCCCCCAAGAGACCCAGTACCTC.

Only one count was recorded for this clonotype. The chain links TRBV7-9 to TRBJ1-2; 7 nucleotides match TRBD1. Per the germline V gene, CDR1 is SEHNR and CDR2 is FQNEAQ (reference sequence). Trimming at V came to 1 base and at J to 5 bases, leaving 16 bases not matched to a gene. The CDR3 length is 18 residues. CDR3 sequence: CASSLVSLRQGTGYGYTF. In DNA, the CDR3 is TGTGCCAGCAGCTTAGTTTCCCTAAGACAGGGAACGGGTTATGGCTACACCTTC.

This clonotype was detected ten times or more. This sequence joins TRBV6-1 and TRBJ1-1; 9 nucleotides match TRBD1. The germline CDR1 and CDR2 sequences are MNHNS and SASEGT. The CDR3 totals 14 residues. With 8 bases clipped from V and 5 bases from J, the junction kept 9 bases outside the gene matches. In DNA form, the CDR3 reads TGTGCCAGCGGACAGGGGACCCCTCTAACTGAAGCTTTCTTT. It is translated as CASGQGTPLTEAFF.

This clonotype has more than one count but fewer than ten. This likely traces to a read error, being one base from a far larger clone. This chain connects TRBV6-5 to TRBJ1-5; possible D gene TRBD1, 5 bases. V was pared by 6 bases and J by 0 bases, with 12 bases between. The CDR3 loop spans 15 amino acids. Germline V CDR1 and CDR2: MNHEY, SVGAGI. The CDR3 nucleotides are TGTGCCAGCAGGGACATCACGTATAGCAATCAGCCCCAGCATTTT. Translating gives CASRDITYSNQPQHF.

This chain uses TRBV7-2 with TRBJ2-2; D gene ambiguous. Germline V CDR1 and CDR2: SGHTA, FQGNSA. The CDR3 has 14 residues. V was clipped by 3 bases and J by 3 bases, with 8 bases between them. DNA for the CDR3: TGTGCCAGCAGCTTTTCCCAGTACACCGGGGAGCTGTTTTTT. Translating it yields CASSFSQYTGELFF.

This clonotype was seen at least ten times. The CDR3 region is CASSPAWGLAGSYEQYF. In DNA form, the CDR3 reads TGTGCCAGCAGCCCCGCATGGGGACTAGCGGGATCCTACGAGCAGTACTTC. V is TRBV7-2 and J is TRBJ2-7; 13 positions match TRBD2. Per the germline V gene, CDR1 is SGHTA and CDR2 is FQGNSA. The CDR3 length is 17 residues. After removal of 5 bases from V and 1 base from J, the junction contained 8 bases not matched to a gene.

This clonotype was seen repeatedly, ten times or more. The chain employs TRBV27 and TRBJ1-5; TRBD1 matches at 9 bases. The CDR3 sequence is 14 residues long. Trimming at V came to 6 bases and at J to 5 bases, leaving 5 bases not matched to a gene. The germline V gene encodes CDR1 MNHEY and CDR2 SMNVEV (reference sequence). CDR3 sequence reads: CASRPGQGYQPQHF. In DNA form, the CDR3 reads TGTGCCAGCAGGCCGGGACAGGGTTATCAGCCCCAGCATTTT.

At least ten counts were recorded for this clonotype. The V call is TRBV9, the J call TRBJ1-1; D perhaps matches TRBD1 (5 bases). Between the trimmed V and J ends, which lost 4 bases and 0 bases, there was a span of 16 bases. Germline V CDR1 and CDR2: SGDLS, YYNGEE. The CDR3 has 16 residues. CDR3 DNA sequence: TGTGCCAGCAGCCCCCGGGACGTCTTATTGAACACTGAAGCTTTCTTT. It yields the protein CASSPRDVLLNTEAFF.

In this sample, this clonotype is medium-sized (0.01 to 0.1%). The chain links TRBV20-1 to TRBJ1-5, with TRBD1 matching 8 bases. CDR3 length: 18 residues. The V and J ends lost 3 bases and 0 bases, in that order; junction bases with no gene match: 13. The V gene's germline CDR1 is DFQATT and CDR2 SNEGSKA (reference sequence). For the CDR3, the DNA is TGCAGTGCTAGTGGGATTGGACAGGGTGCCTATAGCAATCAGCCCCAGCATTTT. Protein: CSASGIGQGAYSNQPQHF.

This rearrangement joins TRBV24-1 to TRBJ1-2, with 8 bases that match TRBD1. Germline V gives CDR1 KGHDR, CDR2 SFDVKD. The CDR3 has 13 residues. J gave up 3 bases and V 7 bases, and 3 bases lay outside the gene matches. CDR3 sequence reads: CATSGGQDYGYTF. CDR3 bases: TGTGCCACCAGCGGGGGACAGGACTATGGCTACACCTTC.

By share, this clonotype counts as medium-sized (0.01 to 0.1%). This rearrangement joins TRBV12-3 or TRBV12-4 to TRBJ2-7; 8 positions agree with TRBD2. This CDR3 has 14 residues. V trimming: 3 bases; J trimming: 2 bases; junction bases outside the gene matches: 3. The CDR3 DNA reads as TGTGCCAGCAGTTTTGATAGCGGGGCCTACGAGCAGTACTTC. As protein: CASSFDSGAYEQYF.

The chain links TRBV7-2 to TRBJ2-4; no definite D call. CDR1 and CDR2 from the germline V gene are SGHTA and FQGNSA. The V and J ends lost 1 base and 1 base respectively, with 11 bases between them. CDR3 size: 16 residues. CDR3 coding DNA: TGTGCCAGCAGCTTAGGTGGGGTGTGGGCCAAAAACATTCAGTACTTC. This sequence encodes CASSLGGVWAKNIQYF.

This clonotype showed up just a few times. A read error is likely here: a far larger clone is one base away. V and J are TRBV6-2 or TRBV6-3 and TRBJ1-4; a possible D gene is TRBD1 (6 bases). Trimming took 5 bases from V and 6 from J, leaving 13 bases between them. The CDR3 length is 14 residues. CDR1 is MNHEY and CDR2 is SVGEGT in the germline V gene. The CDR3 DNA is TGTGCCAGCAGTCTCAGGGGACTTTATGAAAAACTGTTTTTT. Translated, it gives CASSLRGLYEKLFF.

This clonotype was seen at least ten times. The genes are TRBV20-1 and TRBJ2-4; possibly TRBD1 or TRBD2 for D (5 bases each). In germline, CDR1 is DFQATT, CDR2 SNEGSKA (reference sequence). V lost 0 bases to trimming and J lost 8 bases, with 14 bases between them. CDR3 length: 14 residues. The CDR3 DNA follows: TGCAGTGCTAGAGATAGGGGACGTTCGGACATTCAGTACTTC. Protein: CSARDRGRSDIQYF.

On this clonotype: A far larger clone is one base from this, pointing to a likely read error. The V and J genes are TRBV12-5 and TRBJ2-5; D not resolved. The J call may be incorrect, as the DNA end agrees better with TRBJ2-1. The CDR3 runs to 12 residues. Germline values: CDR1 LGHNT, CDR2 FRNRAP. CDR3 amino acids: CASGTGLSEQFF. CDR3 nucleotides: TGTGCTAGTGGAACCGGATTGAGTGAGCAGTTCTTC.

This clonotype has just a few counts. The CDR3 DNA reads TGTGCCATCAGTGAGGGCGGAACCTACGAGCAGTACTTC. This encodes CAISEGGTYEQYF. The chain links TRBV10-3 to TRBJ2-7; D is uncertain. The germline gives CDR1 ENHRY, CDR2 SYGVKD. The V end lost 2 bases, the J end lost 2 bases, and 7 bases lay between the germline ends. The CDR3 extends over 13 amino acids.

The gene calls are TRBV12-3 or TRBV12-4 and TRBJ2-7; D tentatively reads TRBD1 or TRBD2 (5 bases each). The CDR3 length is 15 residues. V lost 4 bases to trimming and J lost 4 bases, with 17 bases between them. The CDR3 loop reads CASSYYRDLRYEQYF. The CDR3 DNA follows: TGTGCCAGCAGTTACTACCGGGACCTTCGGTACGAGCAGTACTTC.

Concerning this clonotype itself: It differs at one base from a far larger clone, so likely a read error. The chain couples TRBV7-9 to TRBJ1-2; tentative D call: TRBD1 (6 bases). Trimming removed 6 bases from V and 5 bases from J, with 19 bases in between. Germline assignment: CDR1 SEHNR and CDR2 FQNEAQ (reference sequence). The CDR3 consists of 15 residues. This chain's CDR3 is CASREVSQGNYGYTF. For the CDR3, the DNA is TGTGCCAGCAGAGAGGTGTCCCAGGGGAATTATGGCTACACCTTC. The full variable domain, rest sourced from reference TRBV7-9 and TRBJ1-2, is DTGVSQNPRHKITKRGQNVTFRCDPISEHNRLYWYRQTLGQGPEFLTYFQNEAQLEKSRLLSDRFSAERPKGSFSTLEIQRTEQGDSAMYLCASREVSQGNYGYTFGSGTRLTVV.

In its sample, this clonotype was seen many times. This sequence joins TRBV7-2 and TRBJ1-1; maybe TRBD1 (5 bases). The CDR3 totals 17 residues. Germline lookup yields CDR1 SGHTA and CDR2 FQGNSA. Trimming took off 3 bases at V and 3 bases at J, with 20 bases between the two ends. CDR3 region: CASSFSPGALIDTEAFF. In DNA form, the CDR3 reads TGTGCCAGCAGCTTTTCGCCCGGGGCCTTAATCGACACTGAAGCTTTCTTT.

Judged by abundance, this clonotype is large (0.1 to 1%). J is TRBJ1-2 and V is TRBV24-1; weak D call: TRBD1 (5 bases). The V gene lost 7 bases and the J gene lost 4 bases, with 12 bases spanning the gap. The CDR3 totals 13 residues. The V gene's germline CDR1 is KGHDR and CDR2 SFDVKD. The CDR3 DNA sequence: TGTGCCACCAGCGCGGGCGGGGGCTATGGCTACACCTTC. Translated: CATSAGGGYGYTF.